This T cell receptor (beta chain) comes out of a study of cytomegalovirus exposure and HLA in healthy donors. Overall study context: The use of the same platform for the 90 to 150 validation repertoires and the 666 first-cohort repertoires was reported by a later analysis.

Separate from the approximately 670-subject first cohort was the approximately 120-subject validation cohort, to which the donors belonged. With regard to this clone: Antigen: not known.

Study-wide findings and caveats: High sensitivity and specificity were reportedly achieved when the classifier diagnosed cytomegalovirus status. Researchers catalogued over 150 TCR beta chains as cytomegalovirus-associated.

J lost 3 bases, V lost 2 bases, and 7 bases had no gene match. This CDR3 comprises 16 residues. In germline, CDR1 is SGHNT, CDR2 YENEEA. The data were produced by immunoSEQ multiplex PCR, yet TCRdb's version contains in-frame clones alone and is incomplete. The table includes tens of thousands of clones, around 95% detected once. The rearrangement links TRBV11-3 to TRBJ2-1; 7 nucleotides agree with TRBD2. This TCR derives from a man aged 18 to 29 in good health and CMV-seropositive. The sequencing input was PBMCs. The CDR3 nucleotides are TGTGCCAGCAGCTTAAAGGTGGCTAGCGGCTACAATGAGCAGTTCTTC. Translating it yields CASSLKVASGYNEQFF.